The 5 T cell receptor beta chains reported below all come from one sample, sequenced in a study of T cell responses to AZD1222 COVID-19 vaccine. Sequencing used immunoSEQ multiplex PCR; TCRdb keeps in-frame clones, though not all of them. This table has some 130,000 clones, approximately 94% appearing once. The material was peripheral blood, obtained on day 0 of AZD1222 vaccination. These TCRs come from an adult in good health.

This chain links TRBV7-9 with TRBJ2-7; no clear D gene. CDR1 is SEHNR and CDR2 is FQNEAQ in the germline V gene (reference sequence). V lost 3 bases to trimming and J lost 5 bases, with 8 bases between them. The length of the CDR3 is 12 residues. CDR3 in amino acids: CASSFRSDEQYF. The CDR3 DNA follows: TGTGCCAGCAGCTTTAGATCCGACGAGCAGTACTTC.

This clone was observed a single time. This chain uses TRBV27 with TRBJ2-7; TRBD1 might be the D (6 bases). The CDR3 extends over 15 amino acids. Trimming stripped 6 bases from V and 0 bases from J, with 15 bases between. Per germline, CDR1 MNHEY and CDR2 SMNVEV (reference sequence). The CDR3 protein is CASSYRDTRSYEQYF. The DNA for the CDR3 is TGTGCCAGCAGCTACCGGGACACCCGCTCCTACGAGCAGTACTTC.

The V gene is TRBV11-2, the J gene TRBJ2-6; no clear D. Germline CDR1 is SGHAT and CDR2 is FQNNGV. Between the trimmed V and J ends, which lost 4 bases and 0 bases, there was a span of 16 bases. This CDR3 contains 18 residues. CDR3 DNA sequence: TGTGCCAGCAGCTCCTTGGGCCATACCACCTCTGGGGCCAACGTCCTGACTTTC. Protein product: CASSSLGHTTSGANVLTF.

This clone was seen once. V and J are TRBV5-1 and TRBJ1-1; no clear D gene. In germline, CDR1 is SGHRS, CDR2 YFSETQ. V gave up 0 bases and J gave up 4 bases, with 7 bases separating them. CDR3 length equals 13 residues. CDR3 amino acids: CASSLAGTTEAFF. Written as DNA, the CDR3 is TGCGCCAGCAGCTTGGCCGGTACCACTGAAGCTTTCTTT. Full variable domain (rest looked up from reference TRBV5-1 and TRBJ1-1): KAGVTQTPRYLIKTRGQQVTLSCSPISGHRSVSWYQQTPGQGLQFLFEYFSETQRNKGNFPGRFSGRQFSNSRSEMNVSTLELGDSALYLCASSLAGTTEAFFGQGTRLTVV.

V gene TRBV28 combines with J gene TRBJ1-1, with D perhaps matching TRBD1 (5 bases). V lost 5 bases, J lost 6 bases, and 19 bases lay in between. Germline V gene sequence: CDR1 MDHEN, CDR2 SYDVKM. The CDR3 is 15 residues long. The CDR3 loop is CASSITQGGWAEAFF. The CDR3 DNA sequence: TGTGCCAGCAGTATCACCCAGGGAGGTTGGGCTGAAGCTTTCTTT. Supplemented by reference TRBV28 and TRBJ1-1, the full variable domain reads DVKVTQSSRYLVKRTGEKVFLECVQDMDHENMFWYRQDPGLGLRLIYFSYDVKMKEKGDIPEGYSVSREKKERFSLILESASTNQTSMYLCASSITQGGWAEAFFGQGTRLTVV.